A single sample gave rise to the 29 T cell receptor beta chains below, sequenced in a study of regulatory T cells in long-lasting Graves disease. Time point specified: newly diagnosed GD, antithyroid drugs for less than 3 months. The TCR library was made from RNA extracted from PBMCs. For TCR beta, libraries came from iRepertoire HTBI primers and Arm-PCR of CDR3 regions. MiXCR, applied by TCRdb to the multiplex PCR reads, yields one record per CDR3 protein. The table has about 500,000 distinct CDR3 sequences, roughly 15% seen once. These data also featured in a second study, about T cells in Graves' hyperthyroidism and ophthalmopathy.

The specimen comprised peripheral blood mononuclear cells (PBMCs), sampled at new diagnosis, from a patient treated with antithyroid drugs. All receptors come from a man aged 35 to 55 with Graves disease.

This clonotype was picked up many times. This rearrangement joins TRBV11-3 to TRBJ2-5; 8 bases line up with TRBD1. Trimming took 2 bases from V and 5 from J; bases not matched to a gene: 4. Germline CDR1 SGHNT, CDR2 YENEEA. The CDR3 has 14 residues. CDR3 residues: CASSLQGARETQYF. The DNA of the CDR3 is TGTGCCAGCAGCTTACAGGGGGCGCGGGAGACCCAGTACTTC.

This clonotype was found many times. The chain joins TRBV2 to TRBJ2-5, with 14 positions matching TRBD2. The germline V gene encodes CDR1 SNHLY and CDR2 FYNNEI. This CDR3 is built from 15 residues. The junction had 1 base not matched to a gene; V was cut back by 6 bases and J by 1 base. The CDR3 is CASSGTSGSQETQYF. DNA of the CDR3: TGTGCCAGCAGCGGGACTAGCGGGAGCCAAGAGACCCAGTACTTC.

The chain uses TRBV10-3 and TRBJ2-2, with D possibly TRBD2 on 5 matching bases. Germline-derived CDR1 and CDR2 are ENHRY and SYGVKD. The CDR3 sequence is 14 residues long. V was trimmed by 4 bases and J by 7 bases, leaving 13 bases between them. The CDR3: CAISADPGFGELFF. The CDR3 DNA reads TGTGCCATCAGTGCGGACCCGGGATTCGGGGAGCTGTTTTTT.

This clonotype showed up many times. The final CDR3 position lacks the conserved phenylalanine or tryptophan, pointing to a likely read error. Because the CDR3's place on the DNA is in doubt, the DNA is left out and the CDR3 is given as listed by TCRdb. The chain carries TRBV6-1 and TRBJ2-7; TRBD2 was called by the table and not checked on the DNA. The germline V gene encodes CDR1 MNHNS and CDR2 SASEGT. Including both end residues, the CDR3 is 13 amino acids long. The CDR3 spells CASSGTGTSGPSY.

CDR3 in DNA: TGTGCCAGCAGTGAATATAGGACTAGCGGCTACAATGAGCAGTTCTTC. Protein product: CASSEYRTSGYNEQFF. The gene calls are TRBV25-1 and TRBJ2-1; 10 bases fit TRBD2. Unmatched junction bases numbered 2, after V lost 0 bases and J lost 3 bases. Germline CDR1 is MGHDK and CDR2 is SYGVNS. The CDR3 is 16 residues long.

This chain connects TRBV19 to TRBJ2-6; D may match TRBD1 or TRBD2 (5 bases each). The CDR3 totals 18 residues. Germline V gene data show CDR1 as LNHDA and CDR2 as SQIVND (reference sequence). Trimming pared 7 bases from V and 0 bases from J, leaving 19 bases between. In DNA, the CDR3 is TGTGCCAGTACAGACAGACTAAGTCCCTTCTCTGGGGCCAACGTCCTGACTTTC. Translating it yields CASTDRLSPFSGANVLTF.

V usage is TRBV20-1 and J usage is TRBJ2-3; TRBD2 aligns across 10 bases. The better agreement between TRBJ2-7 and the DNA end casts doubt on the J call. Germline CDR1 and CDR2: DFQATT and SNEGSKA (reference sequence). CDR3 size: 19 residues. CDR3 amino acids: CSARDSLQKFGLAVYEQYF. Here the CDR3 DNA reads TGCAGTGCTAGAGATTCGCTCCAGAAATTCGGACTAGCGGTCTACGAGCAGTACTTC.

This clonotype appeared a few times. The V call is TRBV12-5, the J call TRBJ2-3, with TRBD1 as a possible D gene (5 bases). V lost 7 bases and J 2 bases, leaving 7 bases between the germline ends. Germline lookup yields CDR1 LGHNT and CDR2 FRNRAP. This CDR3 comprises 12 residues. This chain's CDR3 is CASEGLTDTQYF. The CDR3 DNA sequence: TGTGCTAGTGAGGGGCTCACAGATACGCAGTATTTT.

This clonotype was seen at least ten times. The V and J genes are TRBV24-1 and TRBJ2-1; the D gene could be TRBD1 or TRBD2 (7 bases each). CDR1 is KGHDR and CDR2 is SFDVKD in the germline V gene. V was clipped by 6 bases and J by 7 bases, with 18 bases between them. The CDR3 sequence is 15 residues long. CDR3 sequence (DNA): TGTGCCACCAGTCCTAGCGGAGGGGGCGGGAATGAGCAGTTCTTC. Residues: CATSPSGGGGNEQFF.

The V call is TRBV4-1, the J call TRBJ1-1, with 7 bases lining up with TRBD1. Germline-derived CDR1 and CDR2 are MGHRA and YSYEKL. This CDR3 comprises 16 residues. Germline trimming cut 1 base from V and 4 bases from J; bases unmatched to any gene: 9. CDR3 residues: CASSQGDSRQPTEAFF. The CDR3, as DNA: TGCGCCAGCAGCCAAGGGGACAGTAGGCAACCCACTGAAGCTTTCTTT.

This clonotype was detected many times. The V call is TRBV2, the J call TRBJ2-3, with D perhaps matching TRBD1 or TRBD2 (5 bases each). Germline V CDR1 and CDR2: SNHLY, FYNNEI. The CDR3 consists of 19 residues. The V gene lost 5 bases and the J gene lost 1 base, with 25 bases spanning the gap. DNA for the CDR3: TGTGCCAGCAGTACACGCCAAGGGGTCCGGGACCCTCGCACAGATACGCAGTATTTT. This encodes CASSTRQGVRDPRTDTQYF.

This clonotype appeared many times. V gene TRBV2 combines with J gene TRBJ2-5, with a possible D match to TRBD1 (7 bases). The germline V gene has CDR1 SNHLY and CDR2 FYNNEI. There are 13 residues in the CDR3. Trimming removed 10 bases from V and 3 bases from J, with 15 bases in between. The CDR3 coding sequence is TGTGCCACCCAGGGGGGACAGAAAGAGACCCAGTACTTC. Protein sequence: CATQGGQKETQYF.

The rearrangement links TRBV9 to TRBJ2-1, with TRBD1 identical over 8 bases. Germline V gene data show CDR1 as SGDLS and CDR2 as YYNGEE. Germline trimming cut 5 bases from V and 7 bases from J; bases unmatched to any gene: 14. The CDR3 is 16 amino acids. CDR3 nucleotide sequence: TGTGCCAGCAGTGTTATGCAGGGGGCCTCCATGAATGAGCAGTTCTTC. It yields the protein CASSVMQGASMNEQFF.

This clonotype was found many times. V is TRBV12-3 or TRBV12-4 and J is TRBJ2-2, with D possibly being TRBD2 (5 bases). With 6 bases removed from V and 7 bases from J, the gap between germline ends came to 24 bases. The CDR3 sequence is 17 residues long. CDR3 DNA: TGTGCCAGCAGCAAGATCAGCGGCGGAGTAATAGGCGGGGAGCTGTTTTTT. Translating gives CASSKISGGVIGGELFF.

The gene calls are TRBV6-1 and TRBJ2-3; 10 nucleotides align to TRBD2. J lost 2 bases, V lost 11 bases, and 16 bases had no gene match. Germline values: CDR1 MNHNS, CDR2 SASEGT. The CDR3 is 17 amino acids. The CDR3 nucleotides are TGTGCCGGTGGGGCTAGCGGGAGTAAAGGGTCCACAGATACGCAGTATTTT. It specifies CAGGASGSKGSTDTQYF.

The rearrangement uses TRBV12-3 or TRBV12-4 and TRBJ2-5; TRBD2 matches 15 bases. J lost 4 bases, V lost 1 base, and 7 bases had no gene match. CDR3 length: 18 residues. The chain's CDR3 is CASSLEVGLAGGGETQYF. The CDR3 nucleotides read TGTGCCAGCAGTTTAGAAGTTGGACTAGCGGGAGGGGGAGAGACCCAGTACTTC.

In the case of this clonotype: A read error may be the cause here, since a much bigger clone is one base away. The V gene is TRBV24-1, the J gene TRBJ2-1; D is uncertain. Per germline, CDR1 KGHDR and CDR2 SFDVKD. V was shortened by 4 bases and J by 3 bases, with 6 bases between the two germline ends. The CDR3 sequence is 13 residues long. The CDR3 nucleotides read TGTGCCACCAGTGAAAATGTCTACAATGAGCAGTTCTTC. Its protein product is CATSENVYNEQFF.

The chain uses TRBV5-5 and TRBJ1-1; TRBD1 is a possible D gene (5 bases). Trimming took off 5 bases at V and 4 bases at J, with 18 bases between the two ends. This CDR3 has 15 residues. From germline, CDR1 is SGHKS and CDR2 YYEKEE (reference sequence). In nucleotides, the CDR3 is TGTGCCAGCAGAATCCGGGAGGGACGAGGCACTGAAGCTTTCTTT. Amino acid sequence: CASRIREGRGTEAFF.

In this sample, this clonotype turned up many times. This rearrangement joins TRBV28 to TRBJ2-3; TRBD2 agrees at 13 bases. CDR3 size: 17 residues. V was pared by 6 bases and J by 5 bases, with 11 bases of the junction left unmatched. The V gene's germline CDR1 is MDHEN and CDR2 SYDVKM. CDR3 amino acids: CASSPYQTSGRKDTQYF. CDR3 in DNA: TGTGCCAGCAGCCCCTACCAGACTAGCGGGAGGAAAGATACGCAGTATTTT.

This chain joins TRBV27 and TRBJ2-1, with 9 positions matching TRBD1. V dropped 5 bases and J dropped 6; count of bases not matched to a gene: 17. There are 18 residues in the CDR3. Looked up from germline, CDR1 is MNHEY and CDR2 is SMNVEV (reference sequence). Here the CDR3 DNA reads TGTGCCAGCAGTCTACCCCGACCCGGGACAGGGAGGGGCAATGAGCAGTTCTTC. This encodes CASSLPRPGTGRGNEQFF.

This clonotype appeared many times. The J gene is TRBJ2-1, the V gene TRBV3-1; 9 bases map to TRBD2. Germline lookup yields CDR1 LGHDT and CDR2 YNNKEL (reference sequence). This CDR3 spans 14 amino acids. The trim removed 8 bases at V and 1 base at J, leaving 3 bases unmatched. The CDR3 loop is CASQTSGSYNEQFF. DNA of the CDR3: TGTGCCAGCCAAACTAGCGGGTCCTACAATGAGCAGTTCTTC.

The chain uses TRBV29-1 and TRBJ2-1, with 11 bases lining up with TRBD2. The end of the DNA is better explained by TRBJ2-5, so the J call may be wrong. Germline V lookup: CDR1 SQVTM, CDR2 ANQGSEA. This CDR3 is built from 15 residues. The CDR3, as DNA: TGCAGCGGACAGGGACTAGCGGCTACCCAAGAGACCCAGTACTTC. Its translation is CSGQGLAATQETQYF.

The table lists this clonotype with many counts. V is TRBV28 and J is TRBJ2-6; D tentatively reads TRBD1 or TRBD2 (5 bases each). V dropped 7 bases and J dropped 0 bases, with 7 bases sitting between them. The CDR3 is 14 amino acids. Germline CDR1 MDHEN, CDR2 SYDVKM. The CDR3 is CASIGGSGANVLTF. The CDR3 bases are TGTGCCAGCATTGGGGGCTCTGGGGCCAACGTCCTGACTTTC.

The genes are TRBV19 and TRBJ2-7; either TRBD1 or TRBD2 may supply D (5 bases each). This CDR3 is built from 14 residues. V shed 8 bases and J shed 2 bases, with 16 bases lying between them. Germline CDR1 reads LNHDA; CDR2 reads SQIVND (reference sequence). The CDR3 region has the DNA TGTGCCAGTGCGGCGACGCAGGGACCCTACGAGCAGTACTTC. Protein sequence: CASAATQGPYEQYF.

There are many counts of this clonotype. The chain joins TRBV24-1 to TRBJ2-1; D tentatively fits TRBD1 or TRBD2 (5 bases each). Deletions cut 1 base from V and 10 bases from J, with 16 bases between. Looked up from germline, CDR1 is KGHDR and CDR2 is SFDVKD. The CDR3 is 15 amino acids. CDR3 sequence (DNA): TGTGCCACCAGTGATTTTAGCAGGGACGGTGTGGAGCAGTTCTTC. It is translated as CATSDFSRDGVEQFF.

Only a few counts were recorded for this clonotype. J is TRBJ1-5 and V is TRBV12-3 or TRBV12-4, with D possibly matching TRBD1 (5 bases). Deletions cut 3 bases from V and 2 bases from J, with 11 bases between. The CDR3 sequence is 15 residues long. The CDR3 region has the DNA TGTGCCAGCAGTTTTAGGCAGGGTGGCAATCAGCCCCAGCATTTT. Amino acid sequence: CASSFRQGGNQPQHF.

This clonotype was recorded many times. The rearrangement uses TRBV28 and TRBJ1-4, with TRBD1 as a possible D gene (5 bases). The germline V gene encodes CDR1 MDHEN and CDR2 SYDVKM. V was clipped by 3 bases and J by 5 bases, with 16 bases between them. This CDR3 contains 16 residues. CDR3 sequence reads: CASSFRVPIGNEKLFF. The CDR3 DNA reads as TGTGCCAGCAGTTTCAGGGTTCCGATCGGAAATGAAAAACTGTTTTTT.

The count of this clonotype is one. The chain uses TRBV9 and TRBJ2-7; 11 nucleotides agree with TRBD1. Germline values: CDR1 SGDLS, CDR2 YYNGEE. Trimming cost V 5 bases and J 6 bases; bases outside gene matches: 10. This CDR3 spans 15 amino acids. Written as DNA, the CDR3 is TGTGCCAGCAGTACTACTCCGGGACAGGGGGGCGAGCAGTACTTC. Protein product: CASSTTPGQGGEQYF. Filled out from reference TRBV9 and TRBJ2-7, the complete variable domain reads DSGVTQTPKHLITATGQRVTLRCSPRSGDLSVYWYQQSLDQGLQFLIQYYNGEERAKGNILERFSAQQFPDLHSELNLSSLELGDSALYFCASSTTPGQGGEQYFGPGTRLTVT.

At least ten counts were recorded for this clonotype. The J gene is TRBJ1-5, the V gene TRBV12-3 or TRBV12-4, with 7 bases aligning to TRBD1. V dropped 4 bases and J dropped 5; count of bases not matched to a gene: 5. The CDR3 loop spans 14 amino acids. The chain's CDR3 is CASSSTGFDQPQHF. The DNA of the CDR3 is TGTGCCAGCAGTTCGACAGGGTTCGATCAGCCCCAGCATTTT.